This T cell receptor beta chain was captured by sequencing in a study of persistence of HIV-infected CD4 T cells. Study summary: Blood samples, up to about 200 mL, came from multiple time points, except a couple of leukapheresis donors sampled once. Study-wide results and caveats: Antigen-responding cells were enriched for degenerate expanded CDR3beta sequences. CMV- and Gag-responding cells had lower TCRbeta richness than CD3/CD28-responding cells.

The immunoSEQ assay was version 4, run in survey mode. Generated by immunoSEQ multiplex PCR, the TCRdb table keeps only in-frame clones and is missing some. The data contain fewer than 40,000 clones, roughly 71% of them singletons. The stimulus was an HIV-1 Gag 15-mer peptide pool, about 1 ug/peptide/mL. Responding CD4+ T cells were sorted by upregulation of both CD40 ligand and CD69. Donors had CD4+ T cell counts above 400 cells/uL and were CMV-seropositive. On this clone itself: Its antigen is not known.

Germline CDR1 is MNHEY and CDR2 is SVGAGI. V dropped 11 bases and J dropped 0 bases, with 14 bases sitting between them. The CDR3 length is 14 residues. The receptor's source is an adult man with HIV who was CMV-seropositive. The sample in question was CD4+ T cells sorted from PBMCs after roughly 17-hour stimulation, obtained from a patient who received antiretroviral therapy. The V and J genes are TRBV6-5 and TRBJ1-5; D is unclear. The CDR3 DNA is TGTGCCCGCCCCCTTCCCTATAGCAATCAGCCCCAGCATTTT. Translated, it gives CARPLPYSNQPQHF.